Below, one T cell receptor (beta chain) is given with its context. These data originate in a study of blood T cell repertoires in COVID-19. The wider study: T cells, B-cell-depleted T cells, or PBMCs provided the cDNA or gDNA that served as material.

Those enrolled in Seattle joined during active infection and were followed longitudinally afterward. The CDR3 runs to 15 residues. Germline V lookup: CDR1 SGHVS, CDR2 FQNEAQ. Trimming cost V 1 base and J 3 bases; bases outside gene matches: 3. In the authors' workflow: Amplification of reference gene primers was used by the study to estimate nucleated cell counts. TCRdb keeps only in-frame clones here, not all; method: immunoSEQ multiplex PCR. V and J calls and clone size come straight from that table; D and trimming were deduced from the DNA. The table records more than 200,000 clones, around 86% of them present only once.

The V gene is TRBV7-8, the J gene TRBJ2-1, with TRBD1 identical over 7 bases. This TCR was recovered from a woman in her forties or fifties with COVID-19, enrolled during active disease. Sequencing was performed on peripheral blood. The chain's CDR3 is CASSLVGTVYNEQFF. The CDR3 DNA reads as TGTGCCAGCAGCTTAGTAGGGACAGTCTACAATGAGCAGTTCTTC.